The rows below give T cell receptor beta chains drawn from one sample of a study of OX40 agonist ivuxolimab in advanced cancers. Clones were sequenced by immunoSEQ multiplex PCR, and TCRdb holds only the in-frame ones, with some missing. The sample contains approximately 67,000 clones, approximately 84% of which appear only once. Sequenced here: CD4+ or CD8+ T cells sorted from blood, sampled in a trial of the OX40 agonist ivuxolimab. The receptors were gathered from an adult with an advanced solid tumor such as melanoma, head and neck, liver or kidney cancer. CDR3s include the opening cysteine and the closing phenylalanine or tryptophan. Each record gives: J gene, V gene, clone size, D gene, CDR3 length, CDR3 protein, CDR3 DNA. The D gene is left open where the match is weak. Clone size is not always given. Where it is, it says once, few, many or a class for expanded clones.

TRBJ2-1 | TRBV19 | . | TRBD1 | 14 | CASSRDRRWNEQFF | TGTGCCAGTAGCCGGGACAGGAGGTGGAATGAGCAGTTCTTC
TRBJ2-6 | TRBV5-1 | . | . | 16 | CASSVTGSSGANVLTF | TGCGCCAGCAGCGTGACAGGAAGCTCTGGGGCCAACGTCCTGACTTTC
TRBJ1-1 | TRBV28 | . | . | 15 | CASKTERYKVTEAFF | TGTGCCAGCAAAACAGAGCGGTATAAGGTCACTGAAGCTTTCTTT
TRBJ2-7 | TRBV28 | . | . | 16 | CASSSQTEFSPYEQYF | TGTGCCAGCAGTTCTCAGACGGAATTTAGCCCCTACGAGCAGTACTTC
TRBJ2-7 | TRBV21-1 | . | . | 15 | CASSNPPGAHDEQYF | TGTGCCAGCAGCAACCCCCCCGGGGCCCACGACGAGCAGTACTTC
TRBJ2-5 | TRBV2 | . | TRBD1 | 12 | CASRTGGETQYF | TGTGCCAGCAGGACAGGGGGAGAGACCCAGTACTTC
TRBJ1-2 | TRBV28 | . | . | 13 | CASSLGGGYGYTF | TGTGCCAGCAGCCTCGGGGGGGGCTATGGCTACACCTTC
TRBJ2-7 | TRBV7-2 | . | . | 14 | CASSLGTVSYEQYF | TGTGCCAGCAGCTTAGGAACAGTGAGCTACGAGCAGTACTTC
TRBJ2-3 | TRBV18 | . | TRBD2 | 17 | CASSPPGLAGGGDTQYF | TGTGCCAGCTCACCGCCGGGACTAGCGGGGGGAGGAGATACGCAGTATTTT
TRBJ1-1 | TRBV7-3 | . | TRBD1 | 14 | CASSLDRGEGEAFF | TGTGCCAGCAGCTTGGACAGGGGAGAAGGTGAAGCTTTCTTT
TRBJ2-1 | TRBV18 | . | TRBD1 | 12 | CASSDRWHEQFF | TGTGCCAGCTCGGACAGGTGGCATGAGCAGTTCTTC
TRBJ1-5 | TRBV11-2 | . | TRBD1 | 15 | CASSPGTGGLQPQHF | TGTGCCAGCAGCCCCGGGACAGGGGGTCTTCAGCCCCAGCATTTT
TRBJ2-7 | TRBV5-4 | . | TRBD1 | 13 | CASSLDGQAKQYF | TGTGCCAGCAGCTTGGACGGACAGGCTAAGCAGTACTTC
TRBJ2-7 | TRBV2 | . | TRBD1 | 16 | CASRPRTGTVSYEQYF | TGTGCCAGCAGGCCTAGGACCGGGACAGTTTCCTACGAGCAGTACTTC
TRBJ2-7 | TRBV7-8 | . | . | 14 | CASSLYGQTYEQYF | TGTGCCAGCAGCTTATACGGCCAAACCTACGAGCAGTACTTC
TRBJ2-7 | TRBV19 | . | TRBD1 | 14 | CASRDRRNNYEQYF | TGTGCCAGTAGGGACAGGCGAAACAACTACGAGCAGTACTTC
TRBJ1-1 | TRBV9 | once | TRBD1 | 15 | CASSVAPGGETEAFF | TGTGCCAGCAGCGTAGCCCCAGGGGGCGAAACTGAAGCTTTCTTT
TRBJ1-2 | TRBV25-1 | . | . | 13 | CASSGGFTYGYTF | TGTGCCAGCAGTGGGGGCTTCACCTATGGCTACACCTTC
TRBJ2-7 | TRBV27 | . | . | 17 | CASSLLSDFRAPYEQYF | TGTGCCAGCAGTTTACTATCCGACTTCCGGGCCCCCTACGAGCAGTACTTC
TRBJ2-3 | TRBV20-1 | . | . | 11 | CSADVANTQYF | TGCAGTGCAGACGTCGCAAATACGCAGTATTTT
TRBJ2-5 | TRBV19 | . | TRBD2 | 14 | CATKFGSGSKTQYF | TGTGCCACTAAATTCGGTAGCGGGAGCAAGACCCAGTACTTC
TRBJ2-6 | TRBV5-4 | . | . | 14 | CASTLPSGANVLTF | TGTGCCAGCACCCTTCCCTCTGGGGCCAACGTCCTGACTTTC
TRBJ2-3 | TRBV7-9 | . | . | 14 | CASSFTGGADTQYF | TGTGCCAGCAGCTTCACTGGGGGCGCAGATACGCAGTATTTT
TRBJ1-2 | TRBV16 | . | . | 14 | CASSQSGTDHGYTF | TGTGCCAGCAGCCAATCCGGGACTGACCATGGCTACACCTTC
TRBJ2-1 | TRBV13 | once | TRBD2 | 18 | CASSSQTKLAGGPTEQFF | TGTGCCAGCAGCTCCCAAACAAAGTTAGCGGGAGGGCCGACAGAGCAGTTCTTC
TRBJ1-4 | TRBV7-6 | . | . | 14 | CASSLDYVNEKLFF | TGTGCCAGCAGCTTAGACTATGTTAATGAAAAACTGTTTTTT
TRBJ2-3 | TRBV5-1 | . | . | 14 | CASSRGDNTDTQYF | TGCGCCAGCAGCCGGGGGGACAACACAGATACGCAGTATTTT
TRBJ2-2 | TRBV5-6 | . | . | 14 | CASSPLTGAGELFF | TGTGCCAGCAGCCCGCTTACGGGGGCCGGGGAGCTGTTTTTT
TRBJ2-5 | TRBV14 | . | . | 14 | CASSPYVGGETQYF | TGTGCCAGCAGCCCTTATGTGGGTGGAGAGACCCAGTACTTC
TRBJ1-3 | TRBV6-1 | . | . | 14 | CASSSSPGRNTIYF | TGTGCCAGCAGTTCATCTCCAGGACGAAACACCATATATTTT
TRBJ2-5 | TRBV5-1 | . | . | 13 | CASSRHREETQYF | TGCGCCAGCAGCAGACACAGGGAGGAGACCCAGTACTTC
TRBJ1-2 | TRBV5-6 | few | TRBD1 | 13 | CASSWQGDRGYTF | TGTGCCAGCAGCTGGCAGGGGGATCGGGGCTACACCTTC
TRBJ2-5 | TRBV11-2 | . | TRBD1 | 17 | CASSSVTGLRGQETQYF | TGTGCCAGCAGCTCCGTGACAGGGCTCAGAGGGCAAGAGACCCAGTACTTC
TRBJ2-2 | TRBV25-1 | . | TRBD2 | 17 | CASSDSRASGNTGELFF | TGTGCCAGCAGTGATTCGAGGGCTAGCGGAAACACCGGGGAGCTGTTTTTT
TRBJ2-7 | TRBV6-1 | . | . | 14 | CATLGDFFSYEQYF | TGTGCCACTTTGGGGGATTTCTTCTCCTACGAGCAGTACTTC
TRBJ1-2 | TRBV19 | many | . | 13 | CASSIGAVYGYTF | TGTGCCAGTAGTATCGGGGCAGTGTATGGCTACACCTTC
TRBJ2-7 | TRBV19 | . | . | 16 | CASSISPSGGAYEQYF | TGTGCCAGTAGTATTTCTCCCTCAGGTGGTGCCTACGAGCAGTACTTC
TRBJ2-6 | TRBV29-1 | . | TRBD1 | 17 | CSVSGTGGSSGANVLTF | TGCAGCGTGTCCGGGACAGGGGGCAGCTCTGGGGCCAACGTCCTGACTTTC
TRBJ2-1 | TRBV27 | . | . | 13 | CASSLIGWNEQFF | TGTGCCAGCAGTTTGATAGGGTGGAATGAGCAGTTCTTC
TRBJ1-4 | TRBV21-1 | . | . | 14 | CASSNGRPNEKLFF | TGTGCCAGCAGCAACGGCAGACCTAATGAAAAACTGTTTTTT
TRBJ1-1 | TRBV28 | . | . | 13 | CAAKARMNTEAFF | TGTGCCGCCAAAGCCCGGATGAACACTGAAGCTTTCTTT
TRBJ2-1 | TRBV12-5 | . | . | 13 | CASGLDGDNEQFF | TGTGCTAGTGGTTTGGATGGAGACAATGAGCAGTTCTTC
TRBJ1-1 | TRBV27 | . | . | 14 | CARDPDSRNTEAFF | TGTGCCAGGGATCCCGACAGTAGGAACACTGAAGCTTTCTTT
TRBJ2-1 | TRBV10-3 | . | . | 15 | CAISESMGNVNEQFF | TGTGCCATCAGTGAGTCGATGGGTAACGTAAATGAGCAGTTCTTC
TRBJ2-5 | TRBV7-6 | . | TRBD2 | 16 | CASSLLGTSGWETQYF | TGTGCCAGCAGCCTGCTGGGGACTAGCGGGTGGGAGACCCAGTACTTC
TRBJ2-5 | TRBV5-6 | once | . | 13 | CASSLQVQETQYF | TGTGCCAGCAGCCTTCAGGTCCAAGAGACCCAGTACTTC
TRBJ2-7 | TRBV11-2 | . | . | 13 | CASSAQRIGEQYF | TGTGCCAGCAGCGCCCAGAGAATTGGGGAGCAGTACTTC
TRBJ1-5 | TRBV4-1 | . | TRBD1 | 16 | CASSQDPTGTDQPQHF | TGCGCCAGCAGCCAAGATCCGACAGGGACAGATCAGCCCCAGCATTTT
TRBJ2-3 | TRBV6-5 | . | . | 13 | CASSPEGTDTQYF | TGTGCCAGCAGCCCAGAAGGGACAGATACGCAGTATTTT
TRBJ2-5 | TRBV15 | . | . | 12 | CATSSGRETQYF | TGTGCCACCAGCAGCGGGCGGGAGACCCAGTACTTC
TRBJ2-6 | TRBV4-1 | . | . | 18 | CASSQEGFGGSGANVLTF | TGCGCCAGCAGCCAAGAGGGTTTCGGGGGCTCTGGGGCCAACGTCCTGACTTTC
TRBJ2-5 | TRBV29-1 | few | TRBD2 | 13 | CSQTSGGGETQYF | TGCAGTCAAACTAGCGGGGGTGGGGAGACCCAGTACTTC
TRBJ1-1 | TRBV18 | . | . | 14 | CASSPRDGNTEAFF | TGTGCCAGCTCACCCCGGGACGGGAACACTGAAGCTTTCTTT
TRBJ2-7 | TRBV28 | . | TRBD2 | 15 | CASSLASGRAYEQYF | TGTGCCAGCAGTTTAGCTAGCGGGAGGGCCTACGAGCAGTACTTC
TRBJ2-2 | TRBV4-3 | . | . | 18 | CASSQDVVGGLRDGELFF | TGCGCCAGCAGCCAAGATGTCGTGGGGGGCCTTAGGGACGGGGAGCTGTTTTTT
TRBJ2-3 | TRBV25-1 | once | TRBD2 | 18 | CASSEWLAGGRRSDTQYF | TGTGCCAGCAGTGAATGGCTAGCGGGAGGCCGGCGATCAGATACGCAGTATTTT
TRBJ2-7 | TRBV23-1 | . | . | 15 | CASNPTRKWSYEQYF | TGCGCCAGCAACCCAACCCGGAAATGGTCCTACGAGCAGTACTTC